This T cell receptor (beta chain) originates from a study of CD4 T cells in relation to SARS-CoV-2 and coronaviruses. Study-wide context: TCR beta CDR3s were sequenced after approximately 9-day antigen culture of PBMCs.

Note on this clone: The antigen is unknown.

The CDR3 contains 14 residues. The germline gives CDR1 MGHDK, CDR2 SYGVNS. V was clipped by 8 bases and J by 1 base; unmatched bases: 5. Sequencing used immunoSEQ multiplex PCR; TCRdb keeps in-frame clones, though not all of them. The sample gives under 20,000 clones, around 75% of which show up once; about a fifth is in the top ten. CD4+ T cells from unexposed donors were obtained before the COVID-19 pandemic (2011-2018). The cells were cultured for approximately 10 days before CD4+ T cells were isolated. Testing used SARS-CoV-2 S/N and four cold-coronavirus spikes on unexposed-donor CD4+ T cells, cells permitting.

This rearrangement joins TRBV25-1 to TRBJ1-1; TRBD1 aligns across 9 bases. This TCR derives from a human donor in good health. Source material: CD4+ T cells from PBMCs, cultured in vitro. CDR3 residues: CASGQTGGNTEAFF. CDR3 DNA: TGTGCCAGCGGGCAGACAGGGGGGAACACTGAAGCTTTCTTT.